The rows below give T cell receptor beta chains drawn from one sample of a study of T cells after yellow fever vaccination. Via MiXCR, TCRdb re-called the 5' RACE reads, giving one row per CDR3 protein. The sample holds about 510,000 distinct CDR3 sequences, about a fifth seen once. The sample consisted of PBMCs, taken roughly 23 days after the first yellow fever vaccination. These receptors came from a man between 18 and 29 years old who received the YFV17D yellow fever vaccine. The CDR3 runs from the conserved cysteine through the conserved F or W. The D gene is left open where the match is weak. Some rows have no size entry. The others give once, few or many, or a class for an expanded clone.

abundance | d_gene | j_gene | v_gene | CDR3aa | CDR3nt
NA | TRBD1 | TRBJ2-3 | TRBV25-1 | CASGPPPGQGTDTQYF | TGTGCCAGCGGTCCCCCCCCGGGACAGGGCACAGATACGCAGTATTTT
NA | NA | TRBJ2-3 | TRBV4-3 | CASSQDTVTDTQYF | TGCGCCAGCAGCCAAGATACAGTTACAGATACGCAGTATTTT
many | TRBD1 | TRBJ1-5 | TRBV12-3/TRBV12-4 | CASSPRGDSNQPQHF | TGTGCCAGCAGCCCCAGGGGGGATAGCAATCAGCCCCAGCATTTT
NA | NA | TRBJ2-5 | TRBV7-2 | CANSLGQLPFQETQYF | TGTGCCAACAGCTTAGGTCAGCTTCCCTTCCAAGAGACCCAGTACTTC
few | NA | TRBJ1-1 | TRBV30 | CAWSPVWTEAFF | TGTGCCTGGAGTCCCGTATGGACTGAAGCTTTCTTT
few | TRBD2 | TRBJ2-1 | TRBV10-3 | CAISFSGGSYNEQFF | TGTGCCATCAGTTTCAGCGGGGGCTCCTACAATGAGCAGTTCTTC
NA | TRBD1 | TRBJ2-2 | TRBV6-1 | CASREWTGVVGELFF | TGTGCCAGCAGGGAGTGGACAGGGGTGGTCGGGGAGCTGTTTTTT
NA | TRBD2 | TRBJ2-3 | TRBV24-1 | CATSDSLAGDTQYF | TGTGCCACCAGTGATAGTCTAGCGGGAGATACGCAGTATTTT
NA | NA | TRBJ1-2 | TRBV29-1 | CSVEASADGYTF | TGCAGCGTTGAAGCCTCGGCGGATGGCTACACCTTC
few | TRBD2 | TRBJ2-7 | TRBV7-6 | CASSLFSGAIYEQYF | TGTGCCAGCAGCTTATTTAGCGGGGCGATCTACGAGCAGTACTTC
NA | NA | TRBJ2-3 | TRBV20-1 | CSAQGGVGADTQYF | TGCAGTGCTCAGGGGGGCGTCGGTGCAGATACGCAGTATTTT
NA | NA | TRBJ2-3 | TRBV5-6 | CASSWGPSGDTQYF | TGTGCCAGCAGCTGGGGGCCCTCCGGGGATACGCAGTATTTT
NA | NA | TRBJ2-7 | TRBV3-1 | CASSQDLPGSISYEQYF | TGTGCCAGCAGCCAAGATCTCCCAGGGAGTATCTCCTACGAGCAGTACTTC
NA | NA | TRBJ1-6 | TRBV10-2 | CASRQNNSPLHF | TGCGCCAGTCGGCAGAATAATTCACCCCTCCACTTT
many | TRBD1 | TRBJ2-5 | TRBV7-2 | CASSSGRGQGVTQYF | TGTGCCAGCAGCTCTGGGCGCGGACAGGGAGTGACCCAGTACTTC
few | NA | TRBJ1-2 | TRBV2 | CASSEMTEIYGYTF | TGTGCCAGCAGTGAAATGACAGAGATCTATGGCTACACCTTC
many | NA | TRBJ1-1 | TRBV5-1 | CASSLPSGARGTEAFF | TGCGCCAGCAGCCTACCCTCAGGGGCCCGGGGCACTGAAGCTTTCTTT
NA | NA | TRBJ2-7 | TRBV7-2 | CASSLVSGEVQYEQYF | TGTGCCAGCAGCTTAGTAAGTGGGGAGGTTCAGTACGAGCAGTACTTC
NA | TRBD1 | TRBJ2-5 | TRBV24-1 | CATSASDRGTQYF | TGTGCCACCAGTGCCTCTGACAGGGGGACCCAGTACTTC
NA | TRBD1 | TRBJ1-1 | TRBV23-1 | CASSRGGPSSNTEAFF | TGCGCCAGCAGCAGGGGGGGGCCGAGCTCGAACACTGAAGCTTTCTTT
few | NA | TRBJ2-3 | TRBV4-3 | CASSSGGRAGDTQYF | TGCGCCAGCAGCTCCGGCGGAAGGGCCGGCGATACGCAGTATTTT
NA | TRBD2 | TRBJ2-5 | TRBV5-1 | CTSSPGLAGGQETQYF | TGCACCAGCAGCCCCGGACTAGCGGGGGGGCAAGAGACCCAGTACTTC
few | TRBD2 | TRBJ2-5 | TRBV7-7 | CASSPRLASQETQYF | TGTGCCAGCAGCCCCAGACTAGCGTCCCAAGAGACCCAGTACTTC